One T cell receptor (beta chain) is described in this entry. Its antigen is not identified. Study-wide points: Tumor Treg TCRs overlapped most with tumor naive CD4+ cells.

CDR3 size: 15 residues. Trimming took 5 bases from V and 3 from J, leaving 16 bases between them. CDR1 and CDR2 (germline): MNHNS, SASEGT. TCRdb independently ran MiXCR on the 5' RACE reads; one entry per CDR3 protein. This sample has roughly 56,000 distinct CDR3 sequences, with nearly 30% found just once. Material for sequencing was tumor-infiltrating naive CD4+ T cells sorted from the breast tumor. Subset given: naive CD4+ T cells, CD4+CD45RA+CD25-. This chain joins TRBV6-1 and TRBJ1-1; D ambiguous. The clonotype originates from a female donor with breast cancer. CDR3 nucleotides: TGTGCCAGCAGTTCAAAGACCCGCGAGGACACTGAAGCTTTCTTT. Encoded protein: CASSSKTREDTEAFF.